This T cell receptor (beta chain) was recovered during a study of beta chain features in type 1 diabetes. On the study more broadly: In age, gender and cell yields, patients were similar to healthy donors. Study outcomes and limitations: HLA influence on TCRB rearrangement stayed unresolved here. VDJ junctions from type 1 diabetes patients carried fewer insertions and larger deletions. A moderate, significant TCRB CDR3 shortening appeared in type 1 diabetes across four CD4+ subsets.

This clone was observed a handful of times. No antigen is known for it. Germline loops: CDR1 SQVTM, CDR2 ANQGSEA. The V and J ends lost 7 bases and 5 bases respectively, with 14 bases between them. CDR3 length equals 12 residues. The isolated RNA, all of it, was reverse transcribed, so expressed TCRB transcripts were what got sequenced. Naive, central memory and regulatory T cell samples yielded about 3.57 million reads on average. Data came from immunoSEQ multiplex PCR; TCRdb stores just in-frame clones and leaves some out. The sample shows hundreds of thousands of clones, over 12% of them seen only once.

The chain combines TRBV29-1 with TRBJ2-5; tentatively, D is TRBD2 (5 bases). The sequence was collected from a man between 18 and 35 years old with type 1 diabetes. Sequences were obtained from naive CD4+ T cells from blood. The CDR3 loop is CSARPGGETQYF. The CDR3 nucleotides read TGCAGCGCAAGACCTGGAGGCGAGACCCAGTACTTC.